This is a list of T cell receptor beta chains from one sample in a study of neoadjuvant anti-PD-1 for oral cavity cancer. Repertoires were generated with immunoSEQ multiplex PCR, while TCRdb's copy carries only in-frame clones and drops some. The sample yields over 20,000 clones, more than 20% seen once. The source was tumor tissue, collected after nivolumab (anti-PD-1) treatment. These receptors came from a person between 35 and 79 years old with oral cavity squamous cell carcinoma. Each CDR3 is given with its conserved first and last residue. Each record gives: V gene, clone size, D gene, J gene, CDR3 DNA, CDR3 protein. A D gene is named only where the DNA matches it firmly. Some rows have no size entry. The others give once, few or many, or a class for an expanded clone.

v_call: TRBV2
clone_size: .
d_call: .
j_call: TRBJ1-3
cdr3_nt: TGTGCCAGCAGGGGGGGAACAGGGACCATCTCTGGAAACACCATATATTTT
cdr3_aa: CASRGGTGTISGNTIYF

v_call: TRBV12-2
clone_size: .
d_call: .
j_call: TRBJ1-2
cdr3_nt: TGTGCAAGTCAAAAGGAGGGGTCTAACTATGGCTACACCTTC
cdr3_aa: CASQKEGSNYGYTF

v_call: TRBV27
clone_size: .
d_call: .
j_call: TRBJ2-1
cdr3_nt: TGTGCCAGCCGAAAGCCAGGGTCGGGCAATGAGCAGTTCTTC
cdr3_aa: CASRKPGSGNEQFF

v_call: TRBV11-1
clone_size: few
d_call: .
j_call: TRBJ2-3
cdr3_nt: TGTGCCAGCAGCTTTTCTAGCACAGATACGCAGTATTTT
cdr3_aa: CASSFSSTDTQYF

v_call: TRBV7-3
clone_size: few
d_call: TRBD2
j_call: TRBJ2-1
cdr3_nt: TGTGCCAGCAGCTTAAGAGCGGGGGTCACCTACAATGAGCAGTTCTTC
cdr3_aa: CASSLRAGVTYNEQFF

v_call: TRBV29-1
clone_size: .
d_call: .
j_call: TRBJ1-1
cdr3_nt: TGCAGCGTTGATCCAGGGTGGAACACTGAAGCTTTCTTT
cdr3_aa: CSVDPGWNTEAFF

v_call: TRBV20-1
clone_size: few
d_call: .
j_call: TRBJ1-1
cdr3_nt: TGCAGTTGCGAGGGGAACACTGAAACTTTCTTT
cdr3_aa: CSCEGNTETFF

v_call: TRBV6-1
clone_size: few
d_call: .
j_call: TRBJ1-2
cdr3_nt: TGTGCCAGCAGTGAAGCGGGGCAGGGAGATGGCTACACCTTC
cdr3_aa: CASSEAGQGDGYTF

v_call: TRBV6-1
clone_size: few
d_call: .
j_call: TRBJ2-7
cdr3_nt: TGTGCCAGCAGTGAAATACCGGGCCAGGGGCTCTACGAGCAGTACTTC
cdr3_aa: CASSEIPGQGLYEQYF

v_call: TRBV13
clone_size: .
d_call: .
j_call: TRBJ2-7
cdr3_nt: TGTGCCAGCAGCAACACTGGTTGGGCGGCGGAAGACTACGAGCAGTACTTC
cdr3_aa: CASSNTGWAAEDYEQYF

v_call: TRBV9
clone_size: .
d_call: .
j_call: TRBJ2-7
cdr3_nt: TGTGCCAGCAGCGTATCTGACATCTCCTACGAGCAGTACTTC
cdr3_aa: CASSVSDISYEQYF

v_call: TRBV18
clone_size: .
d_call: .
j_call: TRBJ2-7
cdr3_nt: TGTGCCAGCTCACCAGATAGCCGCGAGCAGTACTTC
cdr3_aa: CASSPDSREQYF

v_call: TRBV4-1
clone_size: .
d_call: TRBD2
j_call: TRBJ2-5
cdr3_nt: TGCGCCAGCAGCCAAGATGTCAGCGGGGGGCACCGAGAGACCCAGTACTTC
cdr3_aa: CASSQDVSGGHRETQYF

v_call: TRBV19
clone_size: .
d_call: .
j_call: TRBJ1-5
cdr3_nt: TGTGCCAGTAGTGCATCAGGGAATAGCAATCAGCCCCAGCATTTT
cdr3_aa: CASSASGNSNQPQHF

v_call: TRBV30
clone_size: .
d_call: TRBD1
j_call: TRBJ1-1
cdr3_nt: TGTGCCTGGAAGAAGACAGGGTCTTTTGGTGAAGCTTTCTTT
cdr3_aa: CAWKKTGSFGEAFF

v_call: TRBV5-1
clone_size: few
d_call: TRBD2
j_call: TRBJ2-1
cdr3_nt: TGCGCCAGCTCGGATAGCGGGGTCCAGGATTCGGAGCAGTTCTTC
cdr3_aa: CASSDSGVQDSEQFF